The 3 T cell receptor beta chains reported below all come from one sample, sequenced in a study of Graves' ophthalmopathy and Graves' hyperthyroidism. RNA transcripts were the template, and TCR beta CDR3 regions were amplified from them. The first round was an RT-PCR with HTBI primers, and the second round was a multiplex PCR. MiXCR, applied by TCRdb to the multiplex PCR reads, yields one record per CDR3 protein. The data contain some 1.1 million distinct CDR3 sequences, about 36% of them singletons. Sequencing was done on a sample of peripheral blood or thyroid tissue (not recorded which). These receptors all stem from an adult man with Graves' hyperthyroidism.

This clonotype showed up many times. The chain couples TRBV5-6 to TRBJ1-6; D remains unclear. CDR1 and CDR2 from the germline V gene are SGHDT and YYEEEE. Trimming pared 3 bases from V and 7 bases from J, leaving 11 bases between. CDR3 length equals 14 residues. DNA for the CDR3: TGTGCCAGCAGCTCTGGACTAGAGAATTCACCCCTCCACTTT. Translation: CASSSGLENSPLHF.

The J gene is TRBJ2-5, the V gene TRBV7-9; no clear D gene. Germline lookup yields CDR1 SEHNR and CDR2 FQNEAQ (reference sequence). This CDR3 contains 13 residues. CDR3: CAIAGAVQETQYF. For the CDR3, the DNA is TGTGCTATCGCAGGCGCAGTCCAAGAGACCCAGTACTTC.

This clonotype was counted at least ten times. The V gene is TRBV10-3, the J gene TRBJ2-2, with 7 bases identical to TRBD1. Trimming took 8 bases from V and 3 from J; bases not matched to a gene: 12. The CDR3 is made up of 16 amino acids. From germline, CDR1 is ENHRY and CDR2 SYGVKD. The CDR3 loop reads CAIPRGRGHDTGELFF. CDR3 nucleotide sequence: TGTGCCATCCCTCGGGGAAGGGGGCATGACACCGGGGAGCTGTTTTTT.